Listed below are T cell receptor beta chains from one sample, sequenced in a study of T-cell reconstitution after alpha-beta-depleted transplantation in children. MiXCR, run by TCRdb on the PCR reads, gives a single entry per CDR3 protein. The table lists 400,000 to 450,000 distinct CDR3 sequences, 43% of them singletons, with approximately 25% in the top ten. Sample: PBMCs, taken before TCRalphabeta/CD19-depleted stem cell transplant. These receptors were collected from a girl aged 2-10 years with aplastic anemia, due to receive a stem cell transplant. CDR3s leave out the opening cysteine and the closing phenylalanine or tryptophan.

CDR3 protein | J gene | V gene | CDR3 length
ATSDAGASGRETQY | TRBJ2-5 | TRBV24-1 | 14
ASSLARGSMGTEAF | TRBJ1-1 | TRBV5-1 | 14
ATSRDRVGSGELF | TRBJ2-2 | TRBV15 | 13
ASSLEGETEAF | TRBJ1-1 | TRBV7-8 | 11
ASSLWLGGSYNEQF | TRBJ2-1 | TRBV7-2 | 14
ASSWALGNYEQY | TRBJ2-7 | TRBV5-5 | 12
ASSYSTGTGEQY | TRBJ2-7 | TRBV6-5 | 12
ASSLGLAGGTYEQY | TRBJ2-7 | TRBV5-1 | 14
SVGQGAGTEAF | TRBJ1-1 | TRBV29-1 | 11
ATTPGLDDTQY | TRBJ2-3 | TRBV15 | 11
ASSLVAAGQETQY | TRBJ2-5 | TRBV5-5 | 13